Listed here is a single T cell receptor beta chain. Its antigen is as yet unknown. A second PCR, run for about 6 to 11 cycles, used a sample-barcoded 5' primer plus a J-beta primer mix. MiXCR, applied by TCRdb to the 5' RACE reads, yields one record per CDR3 protein. The profile shows 1.5 million to 2 million distinct CDR3 sequences, 49% of them singletons. In germline, CDR1 is DFQATT, CDR2 SNEGSKA (reference sequence). The CDR3 has 13 amino acids. Trimming shortened V by 3 bases and J by 5 bases, and 13 bases separated the two germline ends. This sample is part of a study of blood T cells in healthy people across ages. Whole-study results and caveats: PBMCs that were unsorted prevented a conclusive naive versus antigen-experienced comparison.

V usage is TRBV20-1 and J usage is TRBJ2-5; a possible D gene is TRBD1 (6 bases). The sample taken for sequencing was blood. The TCR sequence derives from a middle-aged woman in good health. CDR3 in amino acids: CSASGARGETQYF. The CDR3 region has the DNA TGCAGTGCTAGCGGGGCTAGGGGGGAGACCCAGTACTTC.